This TCR beta chain originates from a study of blood T cell repertoires in COVID-19. Study-wide background: Both acute and convalescent COVID-19 samples were obtained from the United States, Italy and Spain.

Data came from immunoSEQ multiplex PCR; TCRdb stores just in-frame clones and leaves some out. Of roughly 200,000 clones in the sample, over 75% were seen once. The source of this sequence is a man aged 50-60 years with COVID-19, enrolled during active disease. The specimen was peripheral blood.

CDR3 DNA sequence: TGTGCCATCAGCCAGGGAGGGGACACTGAAGCTTTCTTT. This codes for CAISQGGDTEAFF. The chain combines TRBV10-3 with TRBJ1-1; D may be TRBD1 (5 bases). Per germline, CDR1 ENHRY and CDR2 SYGVKD. The CDR3 is made up of 13 amino acids. Trimming shortened V by 6 bases and J by 3 bases, and 11 bases separated the two germline ends.